Presented here are 23 T cell receptor beta chains from one specimen sequenced in a study of blood T cell repertoires in COVID-19. Profiling relied on immunoSEQ multiplex PCR, and the TCRdb table lists in-frame clones only, not all of them. The table records approximately 250,000 clones, approximately 86% of them present only once. Material for sequencing was peripheral blood. The receptors stem from a man aged 30 to 45 with active or convalescent COVID-19.

The V gene is TRBV7-9, the J gene TRBJ1-6, with 7 bases that match TRBD1. The V segment lost 4 bases and the J segment 10 bases; nucleotides outside the gene matches: 7. This CDR3 spans 14 amino acids. Per germline, CDR1 SEHNR and CDR2 FQNEAQ (reference sequence). CDR3 sequence: CASSYPGQTSPLHF. DNA for the CDR3: TGTGCCAGCAGCTACCCGGGACAGACGTCACCCCTCCACTTT.

This clone turned up a few times. The CDR3 DNA reads TGTGCCAGCAGCTTAGCAGGGGGCGATTACAATGAGCAGTTCTTC. It translates to CASSLAGGDYNEQFF. The chain has TRBV7-2 and TRBJ2-1; 7 bases fit TRBD1. Germline CDR1 is SGHTA and CDR2 is FQGNSA. With V trimmed by 0 bases and J by 4 bases, 3 bases remained unmatched. This CDR3 contains 15 residues.

This chain links TRBV7-9 with TRBJ2-5, with 7 bases matching TRBD1. V shed 5 bases and J 5 bases; nucleotides not matched to a gene: 11. The CDR3 extends over 15 amino acids. The germline V gene has CDR1 SEHNR and CDR2 FQNEAQ (reference sequence). CDR3 DNA sequence: TGTGCCAGCAGCAAAGGGGGCCCGGCCATGGAGACCCAGTACTTC. Protein sequence: CASSKGGPAMETQYF.

This chain links TRBV9 with TRBJ2-4, with 9 nucleotides matching TRBD1. The V and J ends lost 7 bases and 8 bases, in that order; junction bases with no gene match: 7. Germline V gene sequence: CDR1 SGDLS, CDR2 YYNGEE. The length of the CDR3 is 13 residues. CDR3 nucleotides: TGTGCCAGCGGACAGGGGAACGGGGACATTCAGTACTTC. Translation gives CASGQGNGDIQYF.

This rearrangement joins TRBV19 to TRBJ1-1; D is possibly TRBD1 (5 bases). With 4 bases removed from V and 1 base from J, the gap between germline ends came to 13 bases. The CDR3 sequence is 15 residues long. Germline V gene data show CDR1 as LNHDA and CDR2 as SQIVND (reference sequence). CDR3 loop: CASSNLGRGNTEAFF. The CDR3 DNA reads as TGTGCCAGTAGTAATCTGGGGCGCGGGAACACTGAAGCTTTCTTT.

This chain uses TRBV4-1 with TRBJ1-5; D may be TRBD1 (6 bases). CDR1 and CDR2 from the germline V gene are MGHRA and YSYEKL. Trimming removed 2 bases at V and 0 bases at J, with 11 bases between. The CDR3 runs 16 residues. In DNA, the CDR3 is TGCGCCAGCAGCCAACTACAGGGATATAGCAATCAGCCCCAGCATTTT. This gives the protein CASSQLQGYSNQPQHF.

The chain is built from TRBV12-3 or TRBV12-4 and TRBJ1-1; D remains unclear. The V and J ends lost 10 bases and 2 bases respectively, with 14 bases between them. The CDR3 is 13 amino acids. The DNA of the CDR3 is TGTGCCATCAAGAGGGCGGCAAACACTGAAGCTTTCTTT. Translation: CAIKRAANTEAFF.

The chain combines TRBV5-4 with TRBJ2-7; D may be TRBD2 (6 bases). Germline V gene sequence: CDR1 SGHNT, CDR2 YYREEE (reference sequence). V lost 2 bases to trimming and J lost 2 bases, with 8 bases between them. CDR3 length: 13 residues. CDR3 region: CASSFRGTYEQYF. As DNA, the CDR3 is TGTGCCAGCAGCTTCCGGGGGACCTACGAGCAGTACTTC.

The CDR3 loop is CASSEGSGGYEQYF. CDR3 DNA sequence: TGTGCCAGCAGTGAAGGAAGCGGGGGCTACGAGCAGTACTTC. The chain combines TRBV2 with TRBJ2-7; 8 nucleotides align to TRBD2. The germline gives CDR1 SNHLY, CDR2 FYNNEI. The CDR3 length is 14 residues. Losses at the gene ends were 1 base for V and 3 bases for J; bases not matched to a gene: 2. Variable domain in full (rest from reference TRBV2 and TRBJ2-7): EPEVTQTPSHQVTQMGQEVILRCVPISNHLYFYWYRQILGQKVEFLVSFYNNEISEKSEIFDDQFSVERPDGSNFTLKIRSTKLEDSAMYFCASSEGSGGYEQYFGPGTRLTVT.

The V gene is TRBV20-1, the J gene TRBJ2-3; D is possibly TRBD2 (6 bases). With 4 bases removed from V and 6 bases from J, the gap between germline ends came to 8 bases. The CDR3 extends over 11 amino acids. Germline V lookup: CDR1 DFQATT, CDR2 SNEGSKA (reference sequence). CDR3 bases: TGCAGTGCTATCGCGGGGGATACGCAGTATTTT. This sequence encodes CSAIAGDTQYF.

This clone has only a few counts. The chain recombines TRBV19 with TRBJ2-3; 8 nucleotides line up with TRBD2. Losses at the gene ends were 9 bases for V and 2 bases for J; bases not matched to a gene: 13. CDR3 size: 16 residues. Germline V gene lookup returns CDR1 LNHDA and CDR2 SQIVND (reference sequence). The CDR3 is CASNTGRAWTTDTQYF. DNA for the CDR3: TGTGCCAGCAACACCGGGAGGGCGTGGACCACAGATACGCAGTATTTT.

In this sample, this clone turned up a few times. The CDR3 spells CASSSVPEGTRSGNTIYF. The CDR3 DNA reads as TGTGCCAGCAGCTCTGTCCCCGAGGGGACACGCTCTGGAAACACCATATATTTT. This chain uses TRBV7-3 with TRBJ1-3; D might be TRBD1 (6 bases). V was shortened by 4 bases and J by 0 bases, with 19 bases between the two germline ends. Germline assignment: CDR1 SGHTA and CDR2 FQGTGA. The CDR3 runs 18 residues.

The chain links TRBV5-1 to TRBJ1-1; maybe TRBD1 (6 bases). CDR1 is SGHRS, CDR2 YFSETQ, per germline. The CDR3 is 18 residues long. Trimming shortened V by 3 bases and J by 2 bases, and 23 bases separated the two germline ends. CDR3 residues: CASSSIHSSTGLNTEAFF. DNA of the CDR3: TGCGCCAGCAGCTCCATACACTCTTCGACAGGCCTAAACACTGAAGCTTTCTTT.

The chain combines TRBV10-3 with TRBJ2-1; D possibly corresponds to TRBD1 (6 bases). This CDR3 contains 15 residues. Germline CDR1 and CDR2: ENHRY and SYGVKD. The V and J ends lost 4 bases and 5 bases respectively, with 15 bases between them. The CDR3 DNA sequence: TGTGCCATCAGTGTTGGGCGGACAGACAACAATGAGCAGTTCTTC. This codes for CAISVGRTDNNEQFF.

V is TRBV6-5 and J is TRBJ2-1; TRBD2 might be the D (5 bases). V was shortened by 8 bases and J by 5 bases, with 13 bases between the two germline ends. CDR3 length: 13 residues. Germline CDR1 is MNHEY and CDR2 is SVGAGI. In nucleotides, the CDR3 is TGTGCCAGCTCGAGGGTGGTCCACAATGAGCAGTTCTTC. This encodes CASSRVVHNEQFF.

The sample holds many counts of this clone. V and J are TRBV7-3 and TRBJ2-7; no clear D gene. CDR3 length: 13 residues. V was pared by 5 bases and J by 2 bases, with 10 bases between. The germline V gene has CDR1 SGHTA and CDR2 FQGTGA. Written as DNA, the CDR3 is TGTGCCAGCAGCCCAGGTGCTACCTACGAGCAGTACTTC. This sequence encodes CASSPGATYEQYF.

The chain is built from TRBV20-1 and TRBJ1-1, with a tentative D call TRBD1 (6 bases). Germline V lookup: CDR1 DFQATT, CDR2 SNEGSKA (reference sequence). Trimming pared 8 bases from V and 10 bases from J, leaving 14 bases between. The CDR3 has 10 amino acids. In nucleotides, the CDR3 is TGCAGTATTTACAGGGTTGGAGCTTTCTTT. This sequence encodes CSIYRVGAFF.

J is TRBJ1-2 and V is TRBV9; D gene ambiguous. Trimming removed 1 base at V and 8 bases at J, with 15 bases between. Per germline, CDR1 SGDLS and CDR2 YYNGEE. CDR3 length: 14 amino acids. CDR3 nucleotides: TGTGCCAGCAGCGTATCGGGCAGCCAGCGGGGCTACACCTTC. It codes for CASSVSGSQRGYTF.

The genes are TRBV19 and TRBJ2-3; D gene uncertain. Trimming removed 9 bases from V and 4 bases from J, with 20 bases in between. CDR3 size: 15 residues. CDR1 LNHDA and CDR2 SQIVND come from the germline V gene (reference sequence). The CDR3 loop is CASTPLAAGADTQYF. DNA for the CDR3: TGTGCCAGCACACCGCTGGCGGCCGGAGCAGATACGCAGTATTTT. The complete variable domain, with remaining parts taken from reference TRBV19 and TRBJ2-3, reads DGGITQSPKYLFRKEGQNVTLSCEQNLNHDAMYWYRQDPGQGLRLIYYSQIVNDFQKGDIAEGYSVSREKKESFPLTVTSAQKNPTAFYLCASTPLAAGADTQYFGPGTRLTVL.

V and J are TRBV27 and TRBJ2-1; maybe TRBD2 (6 bases). CDR1 and CDR2 from the germline V gene are MNHEY and SMNVEV (reference sequence). The CDR3 length is 16 residues. The V end was cut by 5 bases, the J end by 4 bases, with 18 bases between. This CDR3 reads CASSAGTEVGYNEQFF. The CDR3 DNA reads as TGTGCCAGCAGTGCGGGGACGGAAGTCGGGTACAATGAGCAGTTCTTC.

This chain joins TRBV3-1 (or the pseudogene TRBV3-2) and TRBJ2-5; 8 bases are a match to TRBD1. V dropped 4 bases and J dropped 6; count of bases not matched to a gene: 7. In germline, CDR1 is LGHDT, CDR2 YNNKEL (reference sequence). The CDR3 has 14 residues. CDR3 residues: CASSPTTGGQTQYF. CDR3 bases: TGTGCCAGCAGCCCTACCACAGGGGGACAGACCCAGTACTTC.

The chain combines TRBV10-3 with TRBJ1-1; TRBD1 matches at 8 bases. The germline CDR1 and CDR2 sequences are ENHRY and SYGVKD. V shed 5 bases, J shed 7 bases, and the junction held 9 bases outside the gene matches. This CDR3 is built from 14 residues. CDR3 in amino acids: CAISPDTGGGEAFF. The CDR3 DNA sequence: TGTGCCATCAGTCCTGATACAGGGGGTGGTGAAGCTTTCTTT.

The chain carries TRBV27 and TRBJ2-2, with 11 bases fitting TRBD2. The J segment lost 2 bases and the V segment lost 6 bases, leaving 8 bases of the junction unmatched. The CDR3 has 17 amino acids. CDR1 and CDR2 (germline): MNHEY, SMNVEV (reference sequence). CDR3 DNA: TGTGCCAGCAGCTATGTAGCGGGGGGGCCAAACACCGGGGAGCTGTTTTTT. Translating gives CASSYVAGGPNTGELFF.